The 2 T cell receptor beta chains given below trace back to one sample, sequenced in a study of T cell changes during pregnancy in multiple sclerosis. Profiled with immunoSEQ multiplex PCR; TCRdb holds only in-frame clones, not every one. The sample lists about 49,000 clones; around 90% were seen once. Sequences were derived from peripheral blood, sampled after pregnancy. Receptors originate from a female donor in good health, enrolled as a control in a pregnancy study.

This chain links TRBV29-1 with TRBJ2-7; 14 bases fit TRBD2. This CDR3 is built from 16 residues. Germline V lookup: CDR1 SQVTM, CDR2 ANQGSEA. After removal of 4 bases from V and 2 bases from J, the junction contained 7 bases not matched to a gene. The CDR3 nucleotides are TGCAGCGTTGCCGGGACTAGCGGGAGAATGCCCTACGAGCAGTACTTC. This codes for CSVAGTSGRMPYEQYF.

This clone was found once. The chain employs TRBV19 and TRBJ1-1; no clear D. Trimming took 5 bases from V and 3 from J, leaving 10 bases between them. Germline values: CDR1 LNHDA, CDR2 SQIVND (reference sequence). There are 13 residues in the CDR3. Here the CDR3 reads CASSQQRDTEAFF. The CDR3 nucleotides are TGTGCCAGTAGTCAACAGCGGGACACTGAAGCTTTCTTT.